The 31 T cell receptor beta chains below all came from one sample that was sequenced in a study of T cells in localized non-small cell lung cancer. Data came from immunoSEQ multiplex PCR; TCRdb stores just in-frame clones and leaves some out. The sample holds 2,500 or so clones, roughly 25% seen once. Sample: lung tumor tissue, taken before any cancer treatment. These receptor sequences come from a woman aged 40-70 years with stage I lung adenocarcinoma.

V and J are TRBV19 and TRBJ2-1; tentative D call: TRBD2 (6 bases). The CDR3 contains 15 residues. In germline, CDR1 is LNHDA, CDR2 SQIVND (reference sequence). Trimming removed 4 bases from V and 0 bases from J, with 10 bases in between. The CDR3 bases are TGTGCCAGTAGTAAAAGCGGGTACTCCTACAATGAGCAGTTCTTC. It is translated as CASSKSGYSYNEQFF. Variable domain in full (rest from reference TRBV19 and TRBJ2-1): DGGITQSPKYLFRKEGQNVTLSCEQNLNHDAMYWYRQDPGQGLRLIYYSQIVNDFQKGDIAEGYSVSREKKESFPLTVTSAQKNPTAFYLCASSKSGYSYNEQFFGPGTRLTVL.

This rearrangement joins TRBV19 to TRBJ1-1, with TRBD1 as a possible D gene (5 bases). The germline V and J ends were trimmed by 3 bases and 0 bases, with 17 bases remaining between them. The V gene's germline CDR1 is LNHDA and CDR2 SQIVND (reference sequence). This CDR3 is 17 amino acids long. CDR3 sequence: CASSIWQGSLLNTEAFF. The CDR3 DNA is TGTGCCAGTAGTATCTGGCAGGGCTCCCTACTGAACACTGAAGCTTTCTTT.

The CDR3 region is CASSTLAGGPGEQFF. The CDR3, as DNA: TGCGCCAGCAGCACACTAGCGGGAGGGCCGGGTGAGCAGTTCTTC. V is TRBV5-1 and J is TRBJ2-1, with 13 bases identical to TRBD2. Germline V gene sequence: CDR1 SGHRS, CDR2 YFSETQ. J was trimmed by 9 bases and V by 4 bases; bases with no gene match: 7. This CDR3 is 15 amino acids long. The whole variable domain, remainder taken from reference TRBV5-1 and TRBJ2-1, is KAGVTQTPRYLIKTRGQQVTLSCSPISGHRSVSWYQQTPGQGLQFLFEYFSETQRNKGNFPGRFSGRQFSNSRSEMNVSTLELGDSALYLCASSTLAGGPGEQFFGPGTRLTVL.

In this sample, this clone turned up a few times. The gene calls are TRBV19 and TRBJ1-5; possible D gene TRBD1, 5 bases. Germline values: CDR1 LNHDA, CDR2 SQIVND (reference sequence). V gave up 7 bases and J gave up 7 bases, with 20 bases separating them. The CDR3 covers 15 residues. The CDR3 region has the DNA TGTGCCAGTAACCAGGGACTTGGGGATATCCAGCCCCAGCATTTT. The encoded protein is CASNQGLGDIQPQHF.

This chain joins TRBV25-1 and TRBJ2-5; 8 nucleotides match TRBD1. The CDR3 runs 14 residues. Per the germline V gene, CDR1 is MGHDK and CDR2 is SYGVNS. V shed 1 base and J 6 bases; nucleotides not matched to a gene: 4. The CDR3 DNA reads TGTGCCAGCAGTGAATCTAGACAGGGGAAGACCCAGTACTTC. Protein sequence: CASSESRQGKTQYF.

This clone was seen a few times. The chain combines TRBV29-1 with TRBJ1-1; maybe TRBD1 (5 bases). The CDR3 is 12 residues long. Trimming took off 7 bases at V and 5 bases at J, with 14 bases between the two ends. Germline values: CDR1 SQVTM, CDR2 ANQGSEA. CDR3 coding DNA: TGCAGCGCCACCTCGGACAAGACTGAAGCTTTCTTT. This codes for CSATSDKTEAFF. The variable domain in full, with the rest retrieved from reference TRBV29-1 and TRBJ1-1, is SAVISQKPSRDICQRGTSLTIQCQVDSQVTMMFWYRQQPGQSLTLIATANQGSEATYESGFVIDKFPISRPNLTFSTLTVSNMSPEDSSIYLCSATSDKTEAFFGQGTRLTVV.

By share of the sample, this clone is medium-sized. The chain has TRBV11-3 and TRBJ2-1, with D tentatively TRBD1 (6 bases). Germline V gene lookup returns CDR1 SGHNT and CDR2 YENEEA. Trimming shortened V by 4 bases and J by 2 bases, and 9 bases separated the two germline ends. The CDR3 sequence is 14 residues long. In DNA form, the CDR3 reads TGTGCCAGCAGCTCGTCAGGGGCCTACAATGAGCAGTTCTTC. Protein product: CASSSSGAYNEQFF.

V is TRBV14 and J is TRBJ2-7, with 9 bases that match TRBD1. Germline CDR1 and CDR2: SGHDN and FVKESK. CDR3 size: 15 residues. The V gene end was trimmed by 4 bases and the J gene end by 6 bases; junction bases not matched to a gene: 10. CDR3 residues: CASSPAGTGSSEQYF. For the CDR3, the DNA is TGTGCCAGCAGCCCTGCCGGGACAGGGTCTTCCGAGCAGTACTTC.

V and J are TRBV11-3 and TRBJ1-3; D is uncertain. V shed 5 bases and J shed 0 bases, with 14 bases lying between them. This CDR3 spans 16 amino acids. Germline-derived CDR1 and CDR2 are SGHNT and YENEEA. Here the CDR3 DNA reads TGTGCCAGCAGCGAGGCCCCAGATCTCTCTGGAAACACCATATATTTT. Encoded protein: CASSEAPDLSGNTIYF.

The chain is built from TRBV10-2 and TRBJ1-5; no firm D call. Germline assignment: CDR1 WSHSY and CDR2 SAAADI. The CDR3 spans 13 residues. Trimming removed 4 bases from V and 0 bases from J, with 4 bases in between. CDR3 coding DNA: TGCGCCAGCAGTGGAGGTAGCAATCAGCCCCAGCATTTT. This codes for CASSGGSNQPQHF.

The rearrangement joins TRBV30 to TRBJ2-7; TRBD1 agrees at 7 bases. This CDR3 comprises 13 residues. Germline loops: CDR1 GTSNPN, CDR2 SVGIG (reference sequence). The CDR3 is CAGEKGTAYEQYF. CDR3 nucleotides: TGTGCGGGGGAGAAGGGGACAGCCTACGAGCAGTACTTC.

By proportion, this clone is medium-sized. The rearrangement uses TRBV7-2 and TRBJ1-5, with a weak D call TRBD1 (5 bases). V was clipped by 2 bases and J by 7 bases, with 9 bases between them. CDR1 is SGHTA and CDR2 is FQGNSA in the germline V gene. CDR3 size: 13 residues. The CDR3 loop is CASSLHGQQPQHF. CDR3 sequence (DNA): TGTGCCAGCAGCTTACATGGACAACAGCCCCAGCATTTT. The entire variable domain, with the rest obtained from reference TRBV7-2 and TRBJ1-5, is as follows: GAGVSQSPSNKVTEKGKDVELRCDPISGHTALYWYRQSLGQGLEFLIYFQGNSAPDKSGLPSDRFSAERTGGSVSTLTIQRTQQEDSAVYLCASSLHGQQPQHFGDGTRLSIL.

The chain is built from TRBV18 and TRBJ2-7; D gene uncertain. Germline V gene data show CDR1 as KGHSH and CDR2 as LQKENI. V dropped 3 bases and J dropped 0 bases, with 15 bases sitting between them. This CDR3 has 16 amino acids. The CDR3 bases are TGTGCCAGCTCACCCCAAGTTCGCGTAGGCTCCTACGAGCAGTACTTC. It yields the protein CASSPQVRVGSYEQYF.

V gene TRBV25-1 combines with J gene TRBJ1-1; no definite D call. This CDR3 contains 12 residues. Trimming took 6 bases from V and 5 from J, leaving 10 bases between them. CDR1 MGHDK and CDR2 SYGVNS come from the germline V gene. The CDR3 reads CASRKGRTEAFF. Written as DNA, the CDR3 is TGTGCCAGCAGGAAGGGCAGGACTGAAGCTTTCTTT.

Here the CDR3 DNA reads TGTGCCAGCAGCCGAGGGGGGAGCTCCTACAATGAGCAGTTCTTC. Translation: CASSRGGSSYNEQFF. The rearrangement links TRBV6-8 to TRBJ2-1, with D possibly called TRBD1 or TRBD2 (6 bases each). In germline, CDR1 is MNHGY, CDR2 SAAAGT. The CDR3 consists of 15 residues. The V gene lost 6 bases and the J gene lost 0 bases, with 12 bases spanning the gap.

The gene calls are TRBV11-3 and TRBJ2-5, with 11 nucleotides matching TRBD2. Germline V gene data show CDR1 as SGHNT and CDR2 as YENEEA. Trimming cost V 2 bases and J 2 bases; bases outside gene matches: 4. The CDR3 runs 16 residues. This CDR3 reads CASSLSSSGGQETQYF. The CDR3 DNA follows: TGTGCCAGCAGCTTAAGCTCTAGCGGGGGGCAAGAGACCCAGTACTTC.

V usage is TRBV19 and J usage is TRBJ1-2; unclear D gene. CDR1 is LNHDA, CDR2 SQIVND, per germline (reference sequence). CDR3 size: 14 residues. V was cut by 7 bases and J by 6 bases, with 18 bases left in between. The CDR3 protein is CASTNRQERHGYTF. The CDR3 DNA reads as TGTGCCAGTACCAATCGGCAAGAGCGGCATGGCTACACCTTC.

This sequence joins TRBV28 and TRBJ1-1, with D hard to call. CDR1 is MDHEN and CDR2 is SYDVKM in the germline V gene. V lost 2 bases and J 4 bases, leaving 5 bases between the germline ends. CDR3 length equals 12 residues. The CDR3 spells CASSLPLTEAFF. CDR3 DNA sequence: TGTGCCAGCAGTTTACCACTCACTGAAGCTTTCTTT. The full variable domain, in which reference TRBV28 and TRBJ1-1 provide the parts outside the CDR3, is DVKVTQSSRYLVKRTGEKVFLECVQDMDHENMFWYRQDPGLGLRLIYFSYDVKMKEKGDIPEGYSVSREKKERFSLILESASTNQTSMYLCASSLPLTEAFFGQGTRLTVV.

The table lists this clone with a few counts. The genes are TRBV18 and TRBJ2-6; TRBD1 matches at 8 bases. J was trimmed by 0 bases and V by 3 bases; bases with no gene match: 7. Germline CDR1 and CDR2: KGHSH and LQKENI. The CDR3 contains 18 residues. The DNA of the CDR3 is TGTGCCAGCTCACCTACTGGACAGGGATTCTCTGGGGCCAACGTCCTGACTTTC. This translates into CASSPTGQGFSGANVLTF.

In this sample, this clone turned up a few times. V and J are TRBV11-3 and TRBJ1-1; a possible D gene is TRBD1 (5 bases). V shed 7 bases and J shed 1 base, with 19 bases lying between them. The CDR3 has 16 amino acids. Germline V lookup: CDR1 SGHNT, CDR2 YENEEA. The CDR3 here is CASTTEGRGSNTEAFF. CDR3 nucleotides: TGTGCCAGCACCACCGAGGGGCGAGGGTCGAACACTGAAGCTTTCTTT.

By sample fraction, this clone is large (0.1 to 1%). J is TRBJ1-1 and V is TRBV6-8, with 8 bases aligning to TRBD1. The CDR3 is 16 residues long. CDR1 is MNHGY, CDR2 SAAAGT, per germline. V gave up 5 bases and J gave up 0 bases; unmatched junction bases: 8. The CDR3 DNA reads TGTGCCAGCAGTAAGGACAGGGTGGCACTGAACACTGAAGCTTTCTTT. Its protein is CASSKDRVALNTEAFF.

The chain's CDR3 is CASTIRGAGAGELFF. The CDR3 DNA sequence: TGTGCCAGTACAATCAGGGGGGCTGGAGCCGGGGAGCTGTTTTTT. The chain has TRBV6-8 and TRBJ2-2; the D gene is possibly TRBD1 (7 bases). Germline lookup yields CDR1 MNHGY and CDR2 SAAAGT. The CDR3 has 15 amino acids. V was pared by 9 bases and J by 6 bases, with 20 bases between.

This clone was picked up a small number of times. CDR3 protein: CASSQDRRGSYEQYF. CDR3 bases: TGTGCCAGCAGCCAAGATAGGCGGGGGAGCTACGAGCAGTACTTC. The gene calls are TRBV14 and TRBJ2-7; 7 bases line up with TRBD2. J lost 3 bases, V lost 0 bases, and 5 bases had no gene match. The germline gives CDR1 SGHDN, CDR2 FVKESK. CDR3 length: 15 amino acids.

The chain combines TRBV11-3 with TRBJ1-2, with a weak D call TRBD1 (6 bases). The germline V gene encodes CDR1 SGHNT and CDR2 YENEEA. The CDR3 extends over 16 amino acids. Trimming took 2 bases from V and 2 from J, leaving 15 bases between them. The CDR3 DNA follows: TGTGCCAGCAGCTTACCTCTCCGGGGGCAGAACTATGGCTACACCTTC. Translation: CASSLPLRGQNYGYTF.

The sample holds one count of this clone. The chain is built from TRBV16 and TRBJ2-3, with D unresolved. CDR1 and CDR2 from the germline V gene are KGHSY and FQNENV. The germline V and J ends were trimmed by 0 bases and 5 bases, with 12 bases remaining between them. The CDR3 is 15 amino acids. CDR3 in DNA: TGTGCCAGCAGCCAATCCTCCTATCTAAAAGATACGCAGTATTTT. Encoded protein: CASSQSSYLKDTQYF.

For the CDR3, the DNA is TGTGCCAGTAGTATCGTTCCTGGCGCTGAAGCTTTCTTT. Residues: CASSIVPGAEAFF. V gene TRBV19 combines with J gene TRBJ1-1; unclear D gene. The germline CDR1 and CDR2 sequences are LNHDA and SQIVND (reference sequence). The V and J ends lost 3 bases and 6 bases respectively, with 11 bases between them. CDR3 length equals 13 residues.

This chain joins TRBV11-3 and TRBJ1-1; D unclear. The CDR3 is 14 amino acids. Trimming stripped 3 bases from V and 5 bases from J, with 13 bases between. Germline V gene sequence: CDR1 SGHNT, CDR2 YENEEA. The DNA of the CDR3 is TGTGCCAGCAGCTTTACCGGGATAGAGACTGAAGCTTTCTTT. This codes for CASSFTGIETEAFF.

The chain joins TRBV18 to TRBJ2-1; the match to TRBD2 covers 9 bases. CDR3 length: 17 amino acids. Germline lookup yields CDR1 KGHSH and CDR2 LQKENI. J lost 8 bases, V lost 2 bases, and 13 bases had no gene match. CDR3 nucleotides: TGTGCCAGCTCACCAAACCCAGCGGGAGGCCCGTCCGATGAGCAGTTCTTC. Protein sequence: CASSPNPAGGPSDEQFF.

The chain joins TRBV30 to TRBJ1-1; D perhaps matches TRBD1 (5 bases). Trimming took off 7 bases at V and 5 bases at J, with 14 bases between the two ends. Germline CDR1 GTSNPN, CDR2 SVGIG (reference sequence). The CDR3 spans 12 residues. For the CDR3, the DNA is TGTGCCTCGCGAACAGGTTTTACTGAAGCTTTCTTT. Translated, it gives CASRTGFTEAFF.

The rearrangement joins TRBV19 to TRBJ1-5; the match to TRBD1 covers 9 bases. The trim removed 6 bases at V and 6 bases at J, leaving 9 bases unmatched. The CDR3 runs to 15 residues. CDR1 is LNHDA, CDR2 SQIVND, per germline (reference sequence). CDR3 loop: CASRGTGRWFQPQHF. The CDR3 nucleotides are TGTGCCAGTAGGGGGACAGGGAGGTGGTTTCAGCCCCAGCATTTT.

This clone has more than one count but fewer than ten. The chain couples TRBV28 to TRBJ1-1; D remains unclear. This CDR3 is 12 amino acids long. In germline, CDR1 is MDHEN, CDR2 SYDVKM. The germline V and J ends were trimmed by 3 bases and 4 bases, with 6 bases remaining between them. CDR3 nucleotides: TGTGCCAGCAGTTTTGGGCGCACTGAAGCTTTCTTT. Translation: CASSFGRTEAFF.